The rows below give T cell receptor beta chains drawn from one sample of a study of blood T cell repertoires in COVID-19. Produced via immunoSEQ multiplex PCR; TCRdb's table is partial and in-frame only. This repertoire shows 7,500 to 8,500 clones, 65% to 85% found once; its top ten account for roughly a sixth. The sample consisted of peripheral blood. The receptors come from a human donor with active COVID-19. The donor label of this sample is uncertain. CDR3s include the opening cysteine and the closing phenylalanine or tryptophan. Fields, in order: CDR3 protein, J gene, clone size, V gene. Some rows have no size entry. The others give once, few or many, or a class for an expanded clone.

CASSLGQVTGELFF	TRBJ2-2	.	TRBV6-5
CASSQDGSPPTDTQYF	TRBJ2-3	.	TRBV4-1
CASSHPSGSSYEQYF	TRBJ2-7	.	TRBV3-1/TRBV3-2
CASSRDSTYEQYF	TRBJ2-7	.	TRBV30
CASSLVGTDTQYF	TRBJ2-3	.	TRBV7-7
CTSRGQGSGGELFF	TRBJ2-2	.	TRBV1
CASSLASGGHEKLFF	TRBJ1-4	.	TRBV7-8
CASSERASGATGELFF	TRBJ2-2	.	TRBV9
CASSDPGHLFEQYF	TRBJ2-7	.	TRBV6-1
CASSGLAGDNEQFF	TRBJ2-1	.	TRBV25-1
CASSPVKAGAQYF	TRBJ2-5	.	TRBV11-1
CASSLRGPDEQFF	TRBJ2-1	.	TRBV5-6
CAISGVRDEQFF	TRBJ2-1	.	TRBV10-3
CATSGGKDGYTEAFF	TRBJ1-1	.	TRBV15
CASSRGGRAGDTQYF	TRBJ2-3	.	TRBV9
CAGRDRAYGYTF	TRBJ1-2	.	TRBV30
CASSTLSGSSNNEQFF	TRBJ2-1	.	TRBV18
CASSLPGGLNENEQFF	TRBJ2-1	.	TRBV27
CASSLAGTVGGQPQHF	TRBJ1-5	once	TRBV7-8
CASSLPGRKLFF	TRBJ1-4	.	TRBV7-9
CASREHFNTEAFF	TRBJ1-1	.	TRBV2
CASSVSVGSSTSWFGEQFF	TRBJ2-1	.	TRBV28
CASSHPGTAFNEKLFF	TRBJ1-4	.	TRBV7-9
CASSLLAGGNNEQFF	TRBJ2-1	.	TRBV28
CASRSGGSTDTQYF	TRBJ2-3	.	TRBV5-6
CASRPDRLWNEQYF	TRBJ2-7	.	TRBV27
CASSLPETSGSMYEQYF	TRBJ2-7	.	TRBV5-1
CASSLNTSPLHF	TRBJ1-6	.	TRBV7-2
CSVELTSGISYEQYF	TRBJ2-7	.	TRBV29-1
CASSRGGRRYDEQFF	TRBJ2-1	.	TRBV4-2